This T cell receptor beta chain was observed in a study of identical twins. This clonotype was detected many times. Its antigen is unidentified. Findings and caveats of the study: Out-of-frame alpha sequences shared by twins showed excess low generation probability. Out-of-frame beta sequences exhibited a weaker degree of excess twin sharing. Within cord blood, abundant beta clonotypes carried fewer insertions, but memory repertoires showed no such trend.

cDNA carried unique molecular identifiers, and a universal primer site was added by template switching. TCRdb ran MiXCR on the 5' RACE reads and lists one entry per CDR3 protein. The table lists approximately 500,000 distinct CDR3 sequences, over 12% of them singletons. This CDR3 region has 13 residues. With 3 bases removed from V and 5 bases from J, the gap between germline ends came to 8 bases. These data also featured in a second study, about yellow fever vaccine responses in identical twins.

The receptor was isolated from a woman between 18 and 29 years old in good health. The J gene is TRBJ2-1, the V gene TRBV12-3 or TRBV12-4; D is unclear. The specimen sequenced was CD4+ T cells sorted from blood. The CDR3 DNA follows: TGTGCCAGCAGTTTGAGGCAGGACAATGAGCAGTTCTTC. Its translation: CASSLRQDNEQFF.